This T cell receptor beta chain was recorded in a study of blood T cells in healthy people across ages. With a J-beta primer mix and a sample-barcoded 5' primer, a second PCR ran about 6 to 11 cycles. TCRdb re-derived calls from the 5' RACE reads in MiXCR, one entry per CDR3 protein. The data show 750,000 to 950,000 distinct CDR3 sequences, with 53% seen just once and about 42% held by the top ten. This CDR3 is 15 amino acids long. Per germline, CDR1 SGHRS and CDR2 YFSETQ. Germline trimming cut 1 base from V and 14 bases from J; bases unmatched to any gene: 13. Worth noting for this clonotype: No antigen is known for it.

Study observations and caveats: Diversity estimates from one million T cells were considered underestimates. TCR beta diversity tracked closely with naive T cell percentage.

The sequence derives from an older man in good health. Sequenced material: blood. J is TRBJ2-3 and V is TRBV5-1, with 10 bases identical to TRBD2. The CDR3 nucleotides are TGCGCCAGCAGCTTGCCACTAGCGGGGACCGGGTACGCGTATTTT. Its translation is CASSLPLAGTGYAYF.